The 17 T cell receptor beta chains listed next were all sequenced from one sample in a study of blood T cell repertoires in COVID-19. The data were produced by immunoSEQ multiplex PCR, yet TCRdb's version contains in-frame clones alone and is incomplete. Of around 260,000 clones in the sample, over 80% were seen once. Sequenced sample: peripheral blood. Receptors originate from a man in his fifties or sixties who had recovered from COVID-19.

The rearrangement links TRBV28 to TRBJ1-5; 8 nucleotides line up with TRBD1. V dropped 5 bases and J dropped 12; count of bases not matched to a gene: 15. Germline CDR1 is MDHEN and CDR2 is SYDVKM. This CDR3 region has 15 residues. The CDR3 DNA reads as TGTGCCAGCAGTGGAGGAGACAGGGGTATCGAGCACCAGCATTTT. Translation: CASSGGDRGIEHQHF. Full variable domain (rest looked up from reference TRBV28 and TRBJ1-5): DVKVTQSSRYLVKRTGEKVFLECVQDMDHENMFWYRQDPGLGLRLIYFSYDVKMKEKGDIPEGYSVSREKKERFSLILESASTNQTSMYLCASSGGDRGIEHQHFGDGTRLSIL.

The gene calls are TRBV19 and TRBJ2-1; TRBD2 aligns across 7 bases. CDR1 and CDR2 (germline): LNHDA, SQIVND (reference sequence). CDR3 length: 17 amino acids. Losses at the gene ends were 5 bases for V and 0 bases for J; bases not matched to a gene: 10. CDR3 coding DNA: TGTGCCAGTAGTCGGTTCCCTAGCGGATCCTCCTACAATGAGCAGTTCTTC. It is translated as CASSRFPSGSSYNEQFF.

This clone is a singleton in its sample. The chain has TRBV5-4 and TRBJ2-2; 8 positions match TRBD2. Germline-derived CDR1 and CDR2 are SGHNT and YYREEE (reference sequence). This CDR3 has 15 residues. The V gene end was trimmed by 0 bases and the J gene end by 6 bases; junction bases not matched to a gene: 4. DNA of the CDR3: TGTGCCAGCAGCTTGGTCGGACTAGCCGCCGGGGAGCTGTTTTTT. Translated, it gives CASSLVGLAAGELFF. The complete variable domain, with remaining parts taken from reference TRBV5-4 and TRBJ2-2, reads ETGVTQSPTHLIKTRGQQVTLRCSSQSGHNTVSWYQQALGQGPQFIFQYYREEENGRGNFPPRFSGLQFPNYSSELNVNALELDDSALYLCASSLVGLAAGELFFGEGSRLTVL.

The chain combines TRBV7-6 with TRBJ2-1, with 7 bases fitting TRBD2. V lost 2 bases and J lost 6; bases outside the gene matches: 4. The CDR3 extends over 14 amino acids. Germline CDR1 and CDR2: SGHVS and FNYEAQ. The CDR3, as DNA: TGTGCCAGCAGCTTACGACTAGCCTTCAATGAGCAGTTCTTC. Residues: CASSLRLAFNEQFF.

The CDR3 bases are TGTGCCAGCAGCTTAGGCAGGTTGCCCCAGCATTTT. As protein: CASSLGRLPQHF. The J gene is TRBJ1-5, the V gene TRBV7-2; D call uncertain. CDR1 is SGHTA and CDR2 is FQGNSA in the germline V gene. CDR3 size: 12 residues. Trimming pared 1 base from V and 9 bases from J, leaving 7 bases between.

The CDR3 DNA reads TGTGCCAGCAGTCCTCAGGCGGGGGACAGGCTGAGAGAGACCCAGTACTTC. This encodes CASSPQAGDRLRETQYF. The chain links TRBV6-6 to TRBJ2-5; D possibly corresponds to TRBD1 (8 bases). This CDR3 has 17 residues. CDR1 is MNHNY, CDR2 SVGAGI, per germline (reference sequence). V was cut by 5 bases and J by 4 bases, with 23 bases left in between.

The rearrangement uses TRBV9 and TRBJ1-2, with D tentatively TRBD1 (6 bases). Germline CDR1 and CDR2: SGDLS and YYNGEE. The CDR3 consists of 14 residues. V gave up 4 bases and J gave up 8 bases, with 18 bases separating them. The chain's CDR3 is CASSPAGGLKGYTF. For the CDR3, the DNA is TGTGCCAGCAGCCCAGCCGGGGGGCTAAAGGGCTACACCTTC.

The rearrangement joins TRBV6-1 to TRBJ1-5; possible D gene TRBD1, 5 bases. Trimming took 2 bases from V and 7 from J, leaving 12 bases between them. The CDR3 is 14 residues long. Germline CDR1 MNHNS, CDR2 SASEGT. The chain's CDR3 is CASSETGMYQPQHF. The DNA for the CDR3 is TGTGCCAGCAGTGAAACAGGAATGTACCAGCCCCAGCATTTT.

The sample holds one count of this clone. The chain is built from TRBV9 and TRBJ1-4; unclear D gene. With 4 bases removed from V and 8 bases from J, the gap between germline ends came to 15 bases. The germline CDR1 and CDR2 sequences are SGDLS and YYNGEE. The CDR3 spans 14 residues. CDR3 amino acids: CASSLGGGAEKLFF. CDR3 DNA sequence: TGTGCCAGCAGCCTAGGTGGAGGAGCCGAAAAACTGTTTTTT.

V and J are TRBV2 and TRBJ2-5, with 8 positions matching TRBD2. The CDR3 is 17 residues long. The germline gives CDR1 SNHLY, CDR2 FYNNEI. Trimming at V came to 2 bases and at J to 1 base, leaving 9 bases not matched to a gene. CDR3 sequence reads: CASSEYGSGGVQETQYF. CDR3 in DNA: TGTGCCAGCAGTGAATACGGGTCGGGGGGGGTCCAAGAGACCCAGTACTTC.

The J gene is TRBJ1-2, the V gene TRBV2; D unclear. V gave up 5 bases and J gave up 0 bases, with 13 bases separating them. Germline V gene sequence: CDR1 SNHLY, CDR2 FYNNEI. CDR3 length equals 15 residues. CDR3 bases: TGTGCCAGCAGTTTAGAGTCATTTACTAACTATGGCTACACCTTC. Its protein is CASSLESFTNYGYTF.

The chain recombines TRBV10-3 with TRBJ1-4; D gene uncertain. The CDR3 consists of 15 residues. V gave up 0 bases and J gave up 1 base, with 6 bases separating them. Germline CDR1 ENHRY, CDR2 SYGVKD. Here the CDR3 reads CAISESGGTNEKLFF. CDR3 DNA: TGTGCCATCAGTGAGTCAGGCGGAACTAATGAAAAACTGTTTTTT.

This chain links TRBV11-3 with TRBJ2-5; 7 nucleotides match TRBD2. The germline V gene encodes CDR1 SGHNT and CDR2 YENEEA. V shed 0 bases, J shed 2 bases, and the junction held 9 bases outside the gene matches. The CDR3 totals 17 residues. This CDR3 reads CASSLDEGLAAQETQYF. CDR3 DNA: TGTGCCAGCAGCTTAGACGAGGGGCTAGCGGCACAAGAGACCCAGTACTTC.

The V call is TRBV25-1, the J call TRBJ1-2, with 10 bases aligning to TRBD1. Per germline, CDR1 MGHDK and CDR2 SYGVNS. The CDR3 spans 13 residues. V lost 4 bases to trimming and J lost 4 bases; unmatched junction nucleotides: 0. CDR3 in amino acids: CASSGDRGYGYTF. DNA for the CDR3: TGTGCCAGCAGTGGGGACAGGGGCTATGGCTACACCTTC.

DNA of the CDR3: TGTGCCAGCAGCCAATCCACAGGGGCGGGTCAGCCCCAGCATTTT. Protein product: CASSQSTGAGQPQHF. The gene calls are TRBV16 and TRBJ1-5; the match to TRBD1 covers 7 bases. Trimming cost V 0 bases and J 6 bases; bases outside gene matches: 5. Germline V gives CDR1 KGHSY, CDR2 FQNENV. This CDR3 comprises 15 residues.

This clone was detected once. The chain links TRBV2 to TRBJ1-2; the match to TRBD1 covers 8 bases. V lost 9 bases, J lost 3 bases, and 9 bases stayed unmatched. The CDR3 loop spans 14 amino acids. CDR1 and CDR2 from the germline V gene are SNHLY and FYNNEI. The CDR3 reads CASIQGDLDYGYTF. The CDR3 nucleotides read TGTGCCAGTATACAGGGGGATTTGGACTATGGCTACACCTTC.

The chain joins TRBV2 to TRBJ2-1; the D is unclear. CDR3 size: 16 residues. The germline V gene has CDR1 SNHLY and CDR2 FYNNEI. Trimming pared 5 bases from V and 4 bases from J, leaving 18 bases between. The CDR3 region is CASSPNSLTIYNEQFF. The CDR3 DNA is TGTGCCAGCAGTCCTAACAGCCTCACAATTTACAATGAGCAGTTCTTC. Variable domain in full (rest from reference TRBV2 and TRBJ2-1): EPEVTQTPSHQVTQMGQEVILRCVPISNHLYFYWYRQILGQKVEFLVSFYNNEISEKSEIFDDQFSVERPDGSNFTLKIRSTKLEDSAMYFCASSPNSLTIYNEQFFGPGTRLTVL.